One sample yielded the 21 T cell receptor beta chains listed below, sequenced in a study of beta chain features in type 1 diabetes. Notes on the study in general: Across all four CD4+ subsets, people with type 1 diabetes showed modestly shorter TCRB CDR3s.

These receptors have no identified antigens. The isolated RNA, all of it, was reverse transcribed, so expressed TCRB transcripts were what got sequenced. Using immunoSEQ multiplex PCR, the repertoire was profiled, and TCRdb retains in-frame clones only, with some absent. The table shows 100,000 to 150,000 clones, with 15% to 20% occurring only once. The sample consisted of central memory CD4+ T cells from blood. Receptors were obtained from a man aged 18 to 29 with type 1 diabetes.

CDR3 protein: CASSSSSVETQYF. Written as DNA, the CDR3 is TGTGCCAGCAGCTCTTCTAGCGTGGAGACCCAGTACTTC. The chain joins TRBV7-3 to TRBJ2-5; the D gene is possibly TRBD2 (6 bases). This CDR3 is 13 amino acids long. Per the germline V gene, CDR1 is SGHTA and CDR2 is FQGTGA. V lost 4 bases, J lost 5 bases, and 11 bases lay in between. Full variable domain (remainder filled in from reference TRBV7-3 and TRBJ2-5): GAGVSQTPSNKVTEKGKYVELRCDPISGHTALYWYRQSLGQGPEFLIYFQGTGAADDSGLPNDRFFAVRPEGSVSTLKIQRTERGDSAVYLCASSSSSVETQYFGPGTRLLVL.

This clone appeared a few times. The gene calls are TRBV7-2 and TRBJ2-5, with TRBD2 as a possible D gene (6 bases). Germline V lookup: CDR1 SGHTA, CDR2 FQGNSA. V lost 0 bases, J lost 5 bases, and 13 bases lay in between. This CDR3 is 15 amino acids long. The DNA of the CDR3 is TGTGCCAGCAGCTTAGCCCCCGCTAGCGAGGAGACCCAGTACTTC. This gives the protein CASSLAPASEETQYF.

The chain recombines TRBV30 with TRBJ1-5, with D possibly TRBD1 on 5 matching bases. The CDR3 spans 16 residues. Germline V CDR1 and CDR2: GTSNPN, SVGIG (reference sequence). The V end lost 0 bases, the J end lost 3 bases, and 15 bases lay between the germline ends. The CDR3 sequence: CAWSVLGTKVNQPQHF. The CDR3 region has the DNA TGTGCCTGGAGTGTACTCGGGACTAAAGTCAATCAGCCCCAGCATTTT. Complete variable domain (other parts from reference TRBV30 and TRBJ1-5): SQTIHQWPATLVQPVGSPLSLECTVEGTSNPNLYWYRQAAGRGLQLLFYSVGIGQISSEVPQNLSASRPQDRQFILSSKKLLLSDSGFYLCAWSVLGTKVNQPQHFGDGTRLSIL.

This clone has only a few counts. V usage is TRBV18 and J usage is TRBJ2-7; D is tentatively TRBD1 or TRBD2 (5 bases each). CDR1 KGHSH and CDR2 LQKENI come from the germline V gene. Trimming removed 2 bases from V and 1 base from J, with 9 bases in between. This CDR3 is 14 amino acids long. CDR3 loop: CASSPSGGSYEQYF. CDR3 nucleotide sequence: TGTGCCAGCTCACCAAGTGGGGGATCCTACGAGCAGTACTTC.

This clone occurred a few times. One end of the junction does not line up with germline, which may come from a read error. V is TRBV11-3 and J is TRBJ2-1; D perhaps matches TRBD1 (6 bases). This CDR3 contains 15 residues. Germline CDR1 reads SGHNT; CDR2 reads YENEEA. CDR3 in amino acids: CASSLKGDSYDEQFF. CDR3 nucleotide sequence: TGTGCCAGCAGCTTAAAGGGGGATTCCTACGATGAGCAGTTCTTC. The whole variable domain, filled in from reference TRBV11-3 and TRBJ2-1, reads EAGVVQSPRYKIIEKKQPVAFWCNPISGHNTLYWYLQNLGQGPELLIRYENEEAVDDSQLPKDRFSAERLKGVDSTLKIQPAELGDSAVYLCASSLKGDSYDEQFFGPGTRLTVL.

In its sample, this clone was seen a few times. This chain connects TRBV29-1 to TRBJ2-4; possibly TRBD2 for D (6 bases). The CDR3 extends over 14 amino acids. Germline values: CDR1 SQVTM, CDR2 ANQGSEA. Trimming cost V 6 bases and J 8 bases, with 20 bases left between them. The CDR3 sequence is CSVGGTSGWDIQYF. CDR3 nucleotide sequence: TGCAGCGTCGGCGGGACCTCGGGGTGGGACATTCAGTACTTC.

This clone turned up a few times. The V call is TRBV7-9, the J call TRBJ1-3; no clear D gene. CDR3 length: 14 residues. V was trimmed by 5 bases and J by 2 bases, leaving 10 bases between them. Germline lookup yields CDR1 SEHNR and CDR2 FQNEAQ (reference sequence). As DNA, the CDR3 is TGTGCCAGCAGCCCGCCACCGGCTGGAAACACCATATATTTT. Translation gives CASSPPPAGNTIYF.

This clone was seen a handful of times. This chain joins TRBV5-4 and TRBJ2-4; D ambiguous. The CDR3 length is 13 residues. V dropped 2 bases and J dropped 6 bases, with 9 bases sitting between them. The germline CDR1 and CDR2 sequences are SGHNT and YYREEE (reference sequence). CDR3 sequence: CASSFYGTNIQYF. The CDR3 region has the DNA TGTGCCAGCAGCTTTTACGGAACAAACATTCAGTACTTC.

The chain carries TRBV7-2 and TRBJ2-7, with a tentative D call TRBD2 (6 bases). Between the trimmed V and J ends, which lost 0 bases and 0 bases, there was a span of 9 bases. Germline V gene lookup returns CDR1 SGHTA and CDR2 FQGNSA. The CDR3 totals 15 residues. CDR3 bases: TGTGCCAGCAGCTTAGCTGCGACTAGCTCCTACGAGCAGTACTTC. As protein: CASSLAATSSYEQYF.

The chain employs TRBV7-9 and TRBJ1-2, with a possible D match to TRBD1 (6 bases). The V end was cut by 5 bases, the J end by 4 bases, with 17 bases between. The CDR3 is 15 amino acids. Germline CDR1 and CDR2: SEHNR and FQNEAQ (reference sequence). CDR3 DNA: TGTGCCAGCAGCGTAGGCGGGGGCGTCGGCTATGGCTACACCTTC. Translated: CASSVGGGVGYGYTF. The full variable domain, rest sourced from reference TRBV7-9 and TRBJ1-2, is DTGVSQNPRHKITKRGQNVTFRCDPISEHNRLYWYRQTLGQGPEFLTYFQNEAQLEKSRLLSDRFSAERPKGSFSTLEIQRTEQGDSAMYLCASSVGGGVGYGYTFGSGTRLTVV.

The chain combines TRBV7-9 with TRBJ2-5; a weak D match, TRBD2 (5 bases). This CDR3 region has 12 residues. Trimming left V 6 bases short and J 2 bases short, with 7 bases between. CDR1 and CDR2 (germline): SEHNR, FQNEAQ (reference sequence). The CDR3: CASRRGQETQYF. CDR3 nucleotide sequence: TGTGCCAGCAGGAGAGGGCAAGAGACCCAGTACTTC. Combining the CDR3 with reference TRBV7-9 and TRBJ2-5 gives the whole variable domain DTGVSQNPRHKITKRGQNVTFRCDPISEHNRLYWYRQTLGQGPEFLTYFQNEAQLEKSRLLSDRFSAERPKGSFSTLEIQRTEQGDSAMYLCASRRGQETQYFGPGTRLLVL.

The V call is TRBV14, the J call TRBJ1-1; 7 nucleotides match TRBD1. The CDR3 is 14 residues long. Germline assignment: CDR1 SGHDN and CDR2 FVKESK. The ends lost 2 bases at V and 4 bases at J; junction bases unmatched: 4. This CDR3 is CASSQRQGSTEAFF. In DNA form, the CDR3 reads TGTGCCAGCAGCCAACGACAGGGATCCACTGAAGCTTTCTTT.

This chain connects TRBV30 to TRBJ2-3, with TRBD2 matching 7 bases. The CDR3 runs to 14 residues. The germline gives CDR1 GTSNPN, CDR2 SVGIG (reference sequence). With 4 bases clipped from V and 3 bases from J, the junction kept 7 bases outside the gene matches. The CDR3 DNA reads TGTGCCTGGACTGTAGGGAGGGGAACAGATACGCAGTATTTT. It is translated as CAWTVGRGTDTQYF.

This chain connects TRBV7-2 to TRBJ1-1; D not certain. CDR1 and CDR2 (germline): SGHTA, FQGNSA. The V gene lost 4 bases and the J gene lost 1 base, with 10 bases spanning the gap. This CDR3 is built from 14 residues. The CDR3 here is CASSSNGGNTEAFF. The CDR3, as DNA: TGTGCCAGCAGCTCGAACGGCGGGAACACTGAAGCTTTCTTT.

This clone came up a few times. This chain joins TRBV7-9 and TRBJ2-6; D unresolved. Trimming pared 1 base from V and 0 bases from J, leaving 4 bases between. The germline V gene has CDR1 SEHNR and CDR2 FQNEAQ (reference sequence). The CDR3 has 15 residues. The CDR3 reads CASSLGISGANVLTF. Here the CDR3 DNA reads TGTGCCAGCAGCTTAGGAATCTCTGGGGCCAACGTCCTGACTTTC.

V gene TRBV7-2 combines with J gene TRBJ1-4; D ambiguous. V shed 1 base and J shed 6 bases, with 12 bases lying between them. CDR1 SGHTA and CDR2 FQGNSA come from the germline V gene. The CDR3 is 15 residues long. The CDR3, as DNA: TGTGCCAGCAGCTTAGTTGGGCCCCCAGATGAAAAACTGTTTTTT. Encoded protein: CASSLVGPPDEKLFF.

The chain has TRBV30 and TRBJ1-1; 7 nucleotides match TRBD1. This CDR3 has 14 amino acids. V was pared by 3 bases and J by 0 bases, with 4 bases of the junction left unmatched. Germline loops: CDR1 GTSNPN, CDR2 SVGIG (reference sequence). The CDR3 DNA follows: TGTGCCTGGAGCCCGGGACAGTTGAACACTGAAGCTTTCTTT. Translating it yields CAWSPGQLNTEAFF.

This chain connects TRBV30 to TRBJ1-6, with D possibly being TRBD1 (5 bases). This CDR3 is 14 amino acids long. V was cut by 8 bases and J by 4 bases, with 15 bases left in between. Germline V lookup: CDR1 GTSNPN, CDR2 SVGIG (reference sequence). As DNA, the CDR3 is TGTGCCCTCGCCACGGGGACTTATAATTCACCCCTCCACTTT. It specifies CALATGTYNSPLHF.

This chain joins TRBV7-9 and TRBJ2-5; D might be TRBD1 (5 bases). The germline V and J ends were trimmed by 5 bases and 4 bases, with 11 bases remaining between them. This CDR3 has 13 residues. Germline V gene sequence: CDR1 SEHNR, CDR2 FQNEAQ (reference sequence). The CDR3 DNA follows: TGTGCCAGCAGCCTCAACCAGGGAGAGACCCAGTACTTC. It specifies CASSLNQGETQYF.

This clone has ten or more counts. The chain joins TRBV7-2 to TRBJ2-1, with 12 bases lining up with TRBD2. Trimming at V came to 1 base and at J to 4 bases, leaving 5 bases not matched to a gene. Germline loops: CDR1 SGHTA, CDR2 FQGNSA. CDR3 length: 17 residues. CDR3 region: CASSLVELAGGYNEQFF. The CDR3 bases are TGTGCCAGCAGCTTAGTCGAACTAGCGGGAGGTTACAATGAGCAGTTCTTC.

This clone was seen only a few times. This chain joins TRBV18 and TRBJ1-1; D uncertain. Germline V gene data show CDR1 as KGHSH and CDR2 as LQKENI. V was shortened by 6 bases and J by 5 bases, with 10 bases between the two germline ends. This CDR3 has 12 residues. CDR3 DNA: TGTGCCAGCTCGCACCGGGAAACTGAAGCTTTCTTT. The encoded protein is CASSHRETEAFF.